This TCR beta chain derives from a study of blood T cell repertoires in COVID-19. Source study methods: By means of reference gene primer amplification, nucleated cell counts were estimated. The data were produced by immunoSEQ multiplex PCR, yet TCRdb's version contains in-frame clones alone and is incomplete. That table supplies the V and J calls and clone size; D and trimming were determined from the DNA. The sample consists of 40,000 to 45,000 clones, more than 85% of them appearing once. Losses at the gene ends were 7 bases for V and 4 bases for J; bases not matched to a gene: 4. Germline-derived CDR1 and CDR2 are SQVTM and ANQGSEA. This CDR3 spans 13 amino acids.

The sequencing input was peripheral blood. The J gene is TRBJ1-2, the V gene TRBV29-1; TRBD1 matches 12 bases. The clonotype comes from a human donor in a cohort sampled during active COVID-19. The CDR3 coding sequence is TGCAGCGCCGGGACAGGGGGCTTCTATGGCTACACCTTC. Amino acid sequence: CSAGTGGFYGYTF.